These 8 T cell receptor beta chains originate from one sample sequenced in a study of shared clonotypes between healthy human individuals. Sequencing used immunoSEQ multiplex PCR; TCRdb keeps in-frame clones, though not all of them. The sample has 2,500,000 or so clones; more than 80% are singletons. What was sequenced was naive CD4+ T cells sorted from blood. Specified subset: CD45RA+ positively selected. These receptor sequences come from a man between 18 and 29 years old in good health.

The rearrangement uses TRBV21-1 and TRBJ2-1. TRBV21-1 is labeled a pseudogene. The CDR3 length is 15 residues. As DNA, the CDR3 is TGTGCCAGCAGCGTCCGGACTCGGGGCATTAATGAGCAGTTCTTC. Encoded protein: CASSVRTRGINEQFF.

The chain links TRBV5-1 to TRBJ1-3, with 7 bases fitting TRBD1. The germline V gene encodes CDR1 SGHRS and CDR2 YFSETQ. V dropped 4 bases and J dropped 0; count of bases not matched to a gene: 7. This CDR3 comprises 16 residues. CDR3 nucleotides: TGCGCCAGCAGCCCCGGACAGGAGACCTCTGGAAACACCATATATTTT. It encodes CASSPGQETSGNTIYF.

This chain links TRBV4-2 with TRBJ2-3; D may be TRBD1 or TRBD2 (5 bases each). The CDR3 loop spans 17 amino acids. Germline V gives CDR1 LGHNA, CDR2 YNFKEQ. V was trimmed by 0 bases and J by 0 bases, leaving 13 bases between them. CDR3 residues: CASSQEGTLTSTDTQYF. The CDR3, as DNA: TGTGCCAGCAGCCAAGAGGGGACGCTTACTAGCACAGATACGCAGTATTTT.

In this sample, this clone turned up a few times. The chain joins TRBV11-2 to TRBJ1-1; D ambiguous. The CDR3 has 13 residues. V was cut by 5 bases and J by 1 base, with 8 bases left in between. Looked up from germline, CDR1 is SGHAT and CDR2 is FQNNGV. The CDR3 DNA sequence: TGTGCCAGCAGCAACAGCCCGAACACTGAAGCTTTCTTT. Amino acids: CASSNSPNTEAFF. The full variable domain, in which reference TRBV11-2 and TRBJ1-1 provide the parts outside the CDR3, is EAGVAQSPRYKIIEKRQSVAFWCNPISGHATLYWYQQILGQGPKLLIQFQNNGVVDDSQLPKDRFSAERLKGVDSTLKIQPAKLEDSAVYLCASSNSPNTEAFFGQGTRLTVV.

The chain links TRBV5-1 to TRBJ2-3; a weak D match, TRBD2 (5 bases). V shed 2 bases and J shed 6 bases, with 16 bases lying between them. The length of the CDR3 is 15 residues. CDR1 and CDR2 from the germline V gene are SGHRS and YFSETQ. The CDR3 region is CASSFRLADGDTQYF. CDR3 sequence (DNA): TGCGCCAGCAGCTTCCGGCTAGCAGATGGTGATACGCAGTATTTT.

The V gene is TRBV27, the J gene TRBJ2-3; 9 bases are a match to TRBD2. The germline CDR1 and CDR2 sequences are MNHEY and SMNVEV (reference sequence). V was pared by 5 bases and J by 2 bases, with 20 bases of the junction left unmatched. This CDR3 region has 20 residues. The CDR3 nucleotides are TGTGCCAGCAGTCGGTTAGGACTCCGCGGGGGGGCAGGCGCCACAGATACGCAGTATTTT. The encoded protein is CASSRLGLRGGAGATDTQYF.

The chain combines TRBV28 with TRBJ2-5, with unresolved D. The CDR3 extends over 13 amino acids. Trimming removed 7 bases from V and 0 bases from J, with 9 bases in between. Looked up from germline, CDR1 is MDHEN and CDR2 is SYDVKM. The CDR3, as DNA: TGTGCCAGCATAGAAGGGAACCAAGAGACCCAGTACTTC. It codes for CASIEGNQETQYF.

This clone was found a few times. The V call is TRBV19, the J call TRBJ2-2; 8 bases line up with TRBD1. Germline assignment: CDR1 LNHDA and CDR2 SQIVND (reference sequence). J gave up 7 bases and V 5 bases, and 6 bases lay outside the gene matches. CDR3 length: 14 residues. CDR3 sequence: CASSGTGDVGELFF. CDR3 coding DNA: TGTGCCAGTAGTGGGACAGGTGATGTCGGGGAGCTGTTTTTT.